This passage covers 10 T cell receptor beta chains from one sample sequenced in a study of T cell responses to AZD1222 COVID-19 vaccine. Libraries were prepared by immunoSEQ multiplex PCR; TCRdb keeps only in-frame clonotypes and omits some of them. The sample lists 150,000 or so clones; over 90% were seen once. The starting material was peripheral blood, obtained on day 0 of AZD1222 vaccination. These receptors all come from an adult in good health.

CDR3 sequence (DNA): TGTGCCAGCAGTGCGGGAGAGGGGAATGAGCAGTTCTTC. Amino acids: CASSAGEGNEQFF. The chain combines TRBV25-1 with TRBJ2-1; perhaps TRBD2 as D (6 bases). The CDR3 totals 13 residues. V lost 4 bases to trimming and J lost 7 bases, with 11 bases between them. The germline V gene encodes CDR1 MGHDK and CDR2 SYGVNS.

This clone has a single count. The chain has TRBV6-5 and TRBJ2-7; 7 nucleotides line up with TRBD2. In germline, CDR1 is MNHEY, CDR2 SVGAGI. The junction had 7 bases not matched to a gene; V was cut back by 6 bases and J by 5 bases. This CDR3 spans 13 amino acids. CDR3 amino acids: CASRGGRGHEQYF. As DNA, the CDR3 is TGTGCCAGCAGAGGCGGGAGAGGTCACGAGCAGTACTTC.

This chain joins TRBV7-8 and TRBJ1-4, with D perhaps matching TRBD1 (6 bases). This CDR3 is built from 14 residues. Trimming shortened V by 5 bases and J by 7 bases, and 14 bases separated the two germline ends. The germline V gene has CDR1 SGHVS and CDR2 FQNEAQ. DNA of the CDR3: TGTGCCAGCAGCCCCCCCGGGGGGCGTGAAAAACTGTTTTTT. This gives the protein CASSPPGGREKLFF.

This clone was seen a handful of times. The genes are TRBV12-3 or TRBV12-4 and TRBJ1-2, with a possible D match to TRBD1 (6 bases). The CDR3 loop spans 13 amino acids. Trimming pared 6 bases from V and 7 bases from J, leaving 15 bases between. The CDR3 DNA is TGTGCCAGCAGAAAATTTACAGGGATTGGCTACACCTTC. Translated, it gives CASRKFTGIGYTF.

The V gene is TRBV5-6, the J gene TRBJ1-6; no clear D gene. The germline gives CDR1 SGHDT, CDR2 YYEEEE. There are 16 residues in the CDR3. Trimming took off 1 base at V and 6 bases at J, with 14 bases between the two ends. The CDR3 region has the DNA TGTGCCAGCAGCTTGAGTAAAAGGAGGGCTAATTCACCCCTCCACTTT. Translating gives CASSLSKRRANSPLHF.

The chain is built from TRBV24-1 and TRBJ2-5, with a possible D match to TRBD1 (8 bases). The germline CDR1 and CDR2 sequences are KGHDR and SFDVKD. There are 15 residues in the CDR3. Deletions cut 4 bases from V and 5 bases from J, with 16 bases between. CDR3 in amino acids: CATSEPDRGGETQYF. CDR3 coding DNA: TGTGCCACCAGTGAGCCCGACAGGGGAGGGGAGACCCAGTACTTC.

This chain joins TRBV10-3 and TRBJ1-1; D call uncertain. Germline V CDR1 and CDR2: ENHRY, SYGVKD. Trimming pared 0 bases from V and 6 bases from J, leaving 17 bases between. There are 16 residues in the CDR3. The CDR3 protein is CAISESNADALSEAFF. CDR3 in DNA: TGTGCCATCAGTGAGTCCAACGCGGACGCGCTCTCTGAAGCTTTCTTT.

This sequence joins TRBV5-1 and TRBJ1-1; TRBD1 matches 9 bases. J was trimmed by 11 bases and V by 4 bases; bases with no gene match: 9. Germline V gives CDR1 SGHRS, CDR2 YFSETQ. This CDR3 spans 13 amino acids. CDR3 protein: CASSLTGGGGAFF. In nucleotides, the CDR3 is TGCGCCAGCAGCCTTACAGGGGGCGGAGGTGCTTTCTTT.

This sequence joins TRBV5-4 and TRBJ2-6, with D unresolved. Germline V gene lookup returns CDR1 SGHNT and CDR2 YYREEE (reference sequence). The length of the CDR3 is 15 residues. The V end was cut by 0 bases, the J end by 1 base, with 5 bases between. DNA for the CDR3: TGTGCCAGCAGCTTGGGGCCATCTGGGGCCAACGTCCTGACTTTC. Its translation is CASSLGPSGANVLTF.

This chain connects TRBV28 to TRBJ2-2, with TRBD1 identical over 8 bases. CDR1 is MDHEN, CDR2 SYDVKM, per germline. J lost 7 bases, V lost 4 bases, and 11 bases had no gene match. The CDR3 runs 16 residues. In DNA, the CDR3 is TGTGCCAGCAGTTACCCAGGGGGCGCCCCGGGCGGGGAGCTGTTTTTT. It specifies CASSYPGGAPGGELFF.